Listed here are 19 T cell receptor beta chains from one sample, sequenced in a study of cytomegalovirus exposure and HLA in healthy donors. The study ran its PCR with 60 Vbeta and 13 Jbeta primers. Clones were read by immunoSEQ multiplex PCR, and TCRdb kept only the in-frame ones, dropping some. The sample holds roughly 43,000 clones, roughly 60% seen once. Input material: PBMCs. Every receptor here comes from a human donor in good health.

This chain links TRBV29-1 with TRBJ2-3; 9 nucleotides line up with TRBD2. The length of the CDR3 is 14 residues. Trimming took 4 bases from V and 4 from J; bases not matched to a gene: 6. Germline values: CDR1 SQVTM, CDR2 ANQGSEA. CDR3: CSVGAGGVSDTQYF. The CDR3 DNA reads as TGCAGCGTTGGGGCGGGGGGGGTTTCAGATACGCAGTATTTT.

CDR3 region: CASSYIPGGYNEQFF. The CDR3 nucleotides are TGTGCCAGCAGTTACATACCGGGGGGGTACAATGAGCAGTTCTTC. This rearrangement joins TRBV6-5 to TRBJ2-1; 8 bases agree with TRBD2. Germline assignment: CDR1 MNHEY and CDR2 SVGAGI. J lost 4 bases, V lost 2 bases, and 4 bases had no gene match. The CDR3 runs 15 residues.

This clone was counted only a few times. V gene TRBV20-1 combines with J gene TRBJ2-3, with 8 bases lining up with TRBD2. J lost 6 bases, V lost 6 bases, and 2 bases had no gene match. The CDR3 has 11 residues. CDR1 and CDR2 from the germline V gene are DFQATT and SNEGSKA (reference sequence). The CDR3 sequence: CSAGGVDTQYF. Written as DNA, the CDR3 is TGCAGTGCCGGGGGGGTGGATACGCAGTATTTT.

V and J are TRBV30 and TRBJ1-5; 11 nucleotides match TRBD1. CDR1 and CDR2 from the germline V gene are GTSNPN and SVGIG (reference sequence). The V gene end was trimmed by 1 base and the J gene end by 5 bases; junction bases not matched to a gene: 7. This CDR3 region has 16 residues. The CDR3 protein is CAWSAGDRGRYQPQHF. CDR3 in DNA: TGTGCCTGGAGTGCAGGGGACAGGGGGAGATATCAGCCCCAGCATTTT.

CDR3 coding DNA: TGTGCCAGCACGGGACAGGGAACAGATACGCAGTATTTT. This gives the protein CASTGQGTDTQYF. This chain connects TRBV2 to TRBJ2-3; TRBD1 matches at 9 bases. Germline V gene sequence: CDR1 SNHLY, CDR2 FYNNEI. V shed 7 bases and J 3 bases; nucleotides not matched to a gene: 2. The CDR3 covers 13 residues.

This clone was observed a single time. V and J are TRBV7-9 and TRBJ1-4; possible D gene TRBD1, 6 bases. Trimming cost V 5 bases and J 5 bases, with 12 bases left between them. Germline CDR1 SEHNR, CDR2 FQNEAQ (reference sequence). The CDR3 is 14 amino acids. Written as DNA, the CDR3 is TGTGCCAGCAGCCCCAGGGGCGGAAATGAAAAACTGTTTTTT. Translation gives CASSPRGGNEKLFF.

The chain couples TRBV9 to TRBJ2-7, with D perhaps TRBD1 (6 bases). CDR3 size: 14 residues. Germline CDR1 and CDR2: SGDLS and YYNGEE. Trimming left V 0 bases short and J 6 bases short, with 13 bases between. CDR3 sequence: CASSVEGRGFEQYF. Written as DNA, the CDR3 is TGTGCCAGCAGCGTAGAGGGCAGGGGTTTCGAGCAGTACTTC. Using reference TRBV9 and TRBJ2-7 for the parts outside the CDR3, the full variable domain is DSGVTQTPKHLITATGQRVTLRCSPRSGDLSVYWYQQSLDQGLQFLIQYYNGEERAKGNILERFSAQQFPDLHSELNLSSLELGDSALYFCASSVEGRGFEQYFGPGTRLTVT.

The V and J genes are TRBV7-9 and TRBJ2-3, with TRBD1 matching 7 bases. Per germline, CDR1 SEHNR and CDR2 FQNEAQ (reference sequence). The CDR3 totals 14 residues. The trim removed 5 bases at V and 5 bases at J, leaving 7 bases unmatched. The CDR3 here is CASSLRQGIDTQYF. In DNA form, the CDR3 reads TGTGCCAGCAGCCTACGACAGGGTATAGATACGCAGTATTTT.

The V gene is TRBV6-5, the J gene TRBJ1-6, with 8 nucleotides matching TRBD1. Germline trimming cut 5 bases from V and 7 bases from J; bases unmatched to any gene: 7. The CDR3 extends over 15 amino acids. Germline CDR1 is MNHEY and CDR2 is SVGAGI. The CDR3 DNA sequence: TGTGCCAGCAGTCCTCTCTACAGGGGGAATTCACCCCTCCACTTT. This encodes CASSPLYRGNSPLHF.

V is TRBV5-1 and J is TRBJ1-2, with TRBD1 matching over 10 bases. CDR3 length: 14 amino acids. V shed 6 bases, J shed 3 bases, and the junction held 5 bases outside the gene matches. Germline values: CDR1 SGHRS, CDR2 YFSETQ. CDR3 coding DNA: TGCGCCAGCAAAGAGGACAGGGGGGACTATGGCTACACCTTC. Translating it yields CASKEDRGDYGYTF.

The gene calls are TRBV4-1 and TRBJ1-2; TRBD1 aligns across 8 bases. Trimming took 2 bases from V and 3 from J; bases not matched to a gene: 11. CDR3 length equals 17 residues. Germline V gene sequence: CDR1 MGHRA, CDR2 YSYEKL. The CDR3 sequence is CASSQTGATGDDYGYTF. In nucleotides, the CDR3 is TGCGCCAGCAGCCAAACAGGGGCGACAGGGGACGACTATGGCTACACCTTC.

The chain's CDR3 is CASSKTTGMGQPQHF. The CDR3 DNA reads as TGTGCCAGCAGCAAGACCACAGGGATGGGACAGCCCCAGCATTTT. The chain links TRBV7-8 to TRBJ1-5, with a possible D match to TRBD1 (6 bases). V was shortened by 5 bases and J by 7 bases, with 18 bases between the two germline ends. Looked up from germline, CDR1 is SGHVS and CDR2 is FQNEAQ. The CDR3 spans 15 residues.

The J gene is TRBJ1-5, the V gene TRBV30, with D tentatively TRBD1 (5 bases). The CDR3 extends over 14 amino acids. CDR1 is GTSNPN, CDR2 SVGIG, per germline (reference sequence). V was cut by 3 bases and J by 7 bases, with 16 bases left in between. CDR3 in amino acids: CAWSEIRGDQPQHF. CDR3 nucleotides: TGTGCCTGGAGCGAGATTCGGGGGGACCAGCCCCAGCATTTT.

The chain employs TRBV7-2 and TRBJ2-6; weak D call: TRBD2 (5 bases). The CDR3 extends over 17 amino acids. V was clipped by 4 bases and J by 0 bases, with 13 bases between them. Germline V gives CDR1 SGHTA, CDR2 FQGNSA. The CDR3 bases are TGTGCCAGCAGCTCTCGGGGATGGTTCTCTGGGGCCAACGTCCTGACTTTC. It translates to CASSSRGWFSGANVLTF.

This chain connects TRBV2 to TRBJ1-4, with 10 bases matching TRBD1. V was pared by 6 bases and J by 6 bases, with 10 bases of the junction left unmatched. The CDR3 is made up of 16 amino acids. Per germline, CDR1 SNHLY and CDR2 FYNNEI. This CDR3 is CASRRTGGSGDEKLFF. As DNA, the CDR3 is TGTGCCAGCAGAAGGACAGGGGGGTCAGGAGATGAAAAACTGTTTTTT.

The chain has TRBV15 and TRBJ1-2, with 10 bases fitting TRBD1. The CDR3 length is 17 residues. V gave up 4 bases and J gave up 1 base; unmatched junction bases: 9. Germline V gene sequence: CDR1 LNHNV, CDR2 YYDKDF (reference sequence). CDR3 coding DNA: TGTGCCACCAGCAAGGGACAGGGGACCCTTCGTAACTATGGCTACACCTTC. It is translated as CATSKGQGTLRNYGYTF.

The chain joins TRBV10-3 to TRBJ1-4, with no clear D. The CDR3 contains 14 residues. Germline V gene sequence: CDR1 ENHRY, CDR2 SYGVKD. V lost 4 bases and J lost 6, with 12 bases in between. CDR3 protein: CAISASRGHEKLFF. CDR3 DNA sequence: TGTGCCATCAGTGCTTCACGAGGGCATGAAAAACTGTTTTTT.

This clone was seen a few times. CDR3 nucleotide sequence: TGTGCCAGCATCATCCTAGACGGGAGTAGCACAGATACGCAGTATTTT. Encoded protein: CASIILDGSSTDTQYF. The rearrangement links TRBV7-8 to TRBJ2-3, with D perhaps matching TRBD2 (6 bases). The CDR3 has 16 amino acids. Trimming removed 7 bases from V and 0 bases from J, with 17 bases in between. From germline, CDR1 is SGHVS and CDR2 FQNEAQ.

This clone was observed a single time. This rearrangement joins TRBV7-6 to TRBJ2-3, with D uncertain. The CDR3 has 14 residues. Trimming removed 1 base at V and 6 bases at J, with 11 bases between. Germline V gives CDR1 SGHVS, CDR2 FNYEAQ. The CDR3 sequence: CASSLVVAADTQYF. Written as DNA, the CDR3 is TGTGCCAGCAGCTTAGTCGTGGCGGCCGATACGCAGTATTTT.